By frequency in the sample, the clone carrying this TCR beta chain is medium-sized. The V end lost 2 bases, the J end lost 4 bases, and 12 bases lay between the germline ends. Germline-derived CDR1 and CDR2 are MNHEY and SVGAGI. CDR3 size: 16 residues. Patients had received no treatment of any kind before thyroid surgery. Via MiXCR, TCRdb re-called the PCR reads. The table has 10,000 to 15,000 clones, approximately 27% seen once. The entry originates in a study of metastatic and nonmetastatic thyroid tumors. The source material was tumor tissue. The rearrangement joins TRBV6-5 to TRBJ1-6; weak D call: TRBD1 (5 bases). This receptor was taken from a female donor with papillary thyroid cancer or a benign thyroid nodule (not recorded which). Some clones in this sample may be carry-over from other donors' samples. The CDR3 DNA follows: TGTGCCAGCAGTTACCAGGGACCGCGATATAATTCACCCCTCCACTTT. This sequence encodes CASSYQGPRYNSPLHF.